This T cell receptor beta chain was obtained from a study of T cells in Graves' hyperthyroidism and ophthalmopathy. General study results and limits: Within blood appeared most thyroid clonotypes that had expanded above 0.001. The model made its ophthalmopathy prediction, and onset followed a median approximately six months later.

At least ten counts were recorded for this clonotype. Its specificity is unknown. The TCR beta CDR3 regions underwent amplification using RNA transcripts as the source. The primer set for the first-round RT-PCR of the TCR CDR3 was HTBI. TCRdb re-analysed the multiplex PCR reads in MiXCR, keeping a single row per CDR3 protein. Here the sample spans some 770,000 distinct CDR3 sequences, 16% being singletons. Germline V gives CDR1 MDHEN, CDR2 SYDVKM. V trimming: 7 bases; J trimming: 9 bases; junction bases outside the gene matches: 10. The length of the CDR3 is 15 residues. The TCR sequence derives from a man in his late teens or twenties with Graves' hyperthyroidism. This chain joins TRBV28 and TRBJ1-4, with 11 positions matching TRBD1. Sequenced input: blood. The CDR3, as DNA: TGTGCCAGCATTCGGCGGGGGACAGGGGGTAAAAAACTGTTTTTT. It is translated as CASIRRGTGGKKLFF. The full variable domain, in which reference TRBV28 and TRBJ1-4 provide the parts outside the CDR3, is DVKVTQSSRYLVKRTGEKVFLECVQDMDHENMFWYRQDPGLGLRLIYFSYDVKMKEKGDIPEGYSVSREKKERFSLILESASTNQTSMYLCASIRRGTGGKKLFFGSGTQLSVL.